This T cell receptor beta chain was recorded in a study of kidney transplant recipient with SARS-CoV-2 infection. This clonotype has just a few counts. TCRdb recomputed calls from the reads with MiXCR, one row per CDR3 protein. The sample consists of about 240,000 distinct CDR3 sequences, under 35% of them appearing once. The V gene's germline CDR1 is LNHDA and CDR2 SQIVND (reference sequence). The V and J ends lost 3 bases and 2 bases respectively, with 15 bases between them. The CDR3 covers 16 residues. The material sequenced was a blood sample, taken at baseline and on roughly day 120 from a kidney transplant recipient. The chain links TRBV19 to TRBJ2-3; TRBD2 might be the D (6 bases). This receptor was taken from a young adult male patient who had COVID-19 and was a kidney transplant recipient. Some T cells may possibly be graft donor cells. CDR3 nucleotide sequence: TGTGCCAGTAGTATGGGGGGTTGGGAGTCCACAGATACGCAGTATTTT. Translation gives CASSMGGWESTDTQYF.